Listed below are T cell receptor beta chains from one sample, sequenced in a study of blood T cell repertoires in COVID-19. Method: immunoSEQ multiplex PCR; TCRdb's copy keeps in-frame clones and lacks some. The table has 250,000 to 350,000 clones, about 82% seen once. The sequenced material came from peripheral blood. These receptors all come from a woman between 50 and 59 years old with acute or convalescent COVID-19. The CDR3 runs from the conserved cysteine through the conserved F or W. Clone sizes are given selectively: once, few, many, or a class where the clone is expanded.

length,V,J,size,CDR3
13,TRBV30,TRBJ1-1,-,CAWRRRVNTEAFF
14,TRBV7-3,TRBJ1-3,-,CASSPIPSGNTIYF
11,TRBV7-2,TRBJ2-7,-,CASSFYYEQYF
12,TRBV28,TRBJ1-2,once,CASSFRDYGYTF
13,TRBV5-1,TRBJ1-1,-,CASGMDSWTEAFF
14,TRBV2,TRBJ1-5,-,CASSGLGRNQPQHF
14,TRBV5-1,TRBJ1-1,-,CASSLDRYVGEAFF
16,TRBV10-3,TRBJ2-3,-,CAISEILAVDTDTQYF
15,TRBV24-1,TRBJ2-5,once,CATSDQRTGLETQYF
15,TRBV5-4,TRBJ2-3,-,CASSRGRLSTDTQYF
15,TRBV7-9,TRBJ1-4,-,CASSRGGASNEKLFF
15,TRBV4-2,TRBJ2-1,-,CASSQVGGRGNEQFF
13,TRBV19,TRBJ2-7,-,CASSIMNKHEQYF
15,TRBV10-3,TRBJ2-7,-,CAHRGTGTGSYEQYF
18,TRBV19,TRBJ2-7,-,CASSTHSGLAGVAPEQYF
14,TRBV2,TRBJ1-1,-,CASSGTGLGTEAFF
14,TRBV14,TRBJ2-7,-,CASSYHRGSLGQYF
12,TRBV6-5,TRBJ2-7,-,CASSYTRGEQYF
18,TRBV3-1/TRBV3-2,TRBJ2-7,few,CASSSPTEGPRRNHEQYF
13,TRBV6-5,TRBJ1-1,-,CASSTTVNTEAFF
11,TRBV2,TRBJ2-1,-,CASSGYNEQFF
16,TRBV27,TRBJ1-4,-,CASQNGWGQGGEKLFF
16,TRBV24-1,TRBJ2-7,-,CATSVRGTDGSYEQYF
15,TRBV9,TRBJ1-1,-,CASSVGGTKNTEAFF
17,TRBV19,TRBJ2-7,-,CASSMVTSGPTPAEQYF
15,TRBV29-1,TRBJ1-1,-,CSVGPGQGRGAEAFF
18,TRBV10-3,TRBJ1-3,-,CAISGGKGQESSGNTIYF
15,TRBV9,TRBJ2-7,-,CASSPGQTPSYEQYF
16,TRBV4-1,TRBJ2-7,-,CASSHRSGGIVYEQYF
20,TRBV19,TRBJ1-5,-,CASTRGARDRGLYSNQPQHF
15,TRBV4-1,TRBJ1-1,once,CASSQVTGSYTEAFF
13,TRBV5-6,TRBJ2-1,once,CASSSTSYNEQFF
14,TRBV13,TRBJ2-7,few,CASSPGQGAYEQYF
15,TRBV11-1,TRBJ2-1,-,CASSPRTSGIFAQFF
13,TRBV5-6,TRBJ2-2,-,CASSIGTDGELFF
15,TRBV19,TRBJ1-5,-,CASSIWRAVSQPQHF
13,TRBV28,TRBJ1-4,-,CASLRGPNEKLFF
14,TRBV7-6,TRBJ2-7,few,CASSLKADNYEQYF
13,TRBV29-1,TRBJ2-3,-,CSVDVQSTDTQYF
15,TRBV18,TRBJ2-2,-,CASSPETGDSGELFF
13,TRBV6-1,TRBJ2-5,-,CASSEGNRETQYF
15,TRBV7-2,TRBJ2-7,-,CASSVPGGDPYEQYF
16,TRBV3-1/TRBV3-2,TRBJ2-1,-,CASSAGPGLLWNEQFF
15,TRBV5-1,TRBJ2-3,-,CASSFGSSGTDTQYF
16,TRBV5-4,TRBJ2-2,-,CASSQPTGGLVGELFF
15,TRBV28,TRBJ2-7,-,CAIRTSGRGNYEQYF
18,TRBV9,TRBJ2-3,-,CASSVWTSGSYGADTQYF
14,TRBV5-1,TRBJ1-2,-,CASSYTGTGNGYTF
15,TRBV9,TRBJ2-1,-,CASSSGLAGVSEQFF
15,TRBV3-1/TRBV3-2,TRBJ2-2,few,CASSPTGVGTGELFF
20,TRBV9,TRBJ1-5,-,CASSVVRGDRGLDSNQPQHF
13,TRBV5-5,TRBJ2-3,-,CASIGGGRDTQYF
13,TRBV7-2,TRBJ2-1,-,CASSLLGINEQFF
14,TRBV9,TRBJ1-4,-,CASSVGPFAEKLFF
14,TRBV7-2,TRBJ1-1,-,CASSWDRLNTEAFF
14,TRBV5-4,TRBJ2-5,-,CASSYAGGVETQYF
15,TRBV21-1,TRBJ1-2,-,CASSKPGTGEDGYTF
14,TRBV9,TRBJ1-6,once,CASSVGRDNSPLHF
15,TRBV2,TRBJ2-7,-,CASSLGLAGTYEQYF